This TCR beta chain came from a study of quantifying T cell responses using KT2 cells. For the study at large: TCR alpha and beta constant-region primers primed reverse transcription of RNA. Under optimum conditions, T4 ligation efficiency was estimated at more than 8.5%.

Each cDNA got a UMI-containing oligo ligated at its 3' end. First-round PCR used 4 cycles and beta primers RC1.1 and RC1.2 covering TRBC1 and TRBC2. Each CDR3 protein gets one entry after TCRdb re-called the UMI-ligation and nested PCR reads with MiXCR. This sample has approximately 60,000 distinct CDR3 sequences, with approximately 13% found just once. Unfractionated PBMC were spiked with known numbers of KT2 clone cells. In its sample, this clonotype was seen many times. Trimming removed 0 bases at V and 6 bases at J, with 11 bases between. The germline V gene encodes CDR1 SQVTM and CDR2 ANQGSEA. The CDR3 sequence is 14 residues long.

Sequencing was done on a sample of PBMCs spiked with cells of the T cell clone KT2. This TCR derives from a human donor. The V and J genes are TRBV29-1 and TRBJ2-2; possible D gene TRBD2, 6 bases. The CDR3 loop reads CSVEEGGLAGELFF. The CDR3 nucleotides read TGCAGCGTTGAAGAAGGAGGGTTGGCCGGGGAGCTGTTTTTT.